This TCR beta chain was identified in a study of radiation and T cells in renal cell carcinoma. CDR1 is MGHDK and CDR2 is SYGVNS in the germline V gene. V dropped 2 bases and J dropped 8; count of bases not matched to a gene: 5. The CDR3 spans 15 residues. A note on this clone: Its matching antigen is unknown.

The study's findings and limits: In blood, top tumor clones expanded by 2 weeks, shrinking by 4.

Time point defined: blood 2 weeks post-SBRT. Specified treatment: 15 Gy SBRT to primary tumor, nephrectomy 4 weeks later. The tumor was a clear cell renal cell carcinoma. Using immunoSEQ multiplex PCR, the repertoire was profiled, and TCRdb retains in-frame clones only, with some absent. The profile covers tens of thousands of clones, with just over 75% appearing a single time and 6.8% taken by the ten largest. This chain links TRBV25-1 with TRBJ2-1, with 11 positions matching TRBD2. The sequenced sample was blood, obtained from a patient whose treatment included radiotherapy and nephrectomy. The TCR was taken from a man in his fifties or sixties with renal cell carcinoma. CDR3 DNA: TGTGCCAGCAGTGAAGTAGCGGGAGGGCCGCATGAGCAGTTCTTC. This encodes CASSEVAGGPHEQFF.